This TCR beta chain was captured in a study of CD8 T cells in ankylosing spondylitis. Study-wide results and caveats: Matched ankylosing spondylitis synovial fluid reportedly showed significant enrichment of disease-linked clones. With a CD8+ phenotype, disease-linked clones were relatively rare in peripheral blood. Made up of under ten highly homologous variants, a TCR beta motif appeared characteristic of ankylosing spondylitis blood. Some of the motif variants had earlier been found in reactive arthritis patients' fluid and blood.

V dropped 0 bases and J dropped 4 bases, with 9 bases sitting between them. Germline lookup yields CDR1 LNHNV and CDR2 YYDKDF (reference sequence). This CDR3 is 14 amino acids long. This clonotype came up a few times. Its cognate antigen is unknown. Quantitative 5'-RACE was performed with molecular barcodes, and it yielded the TCR beta libraries. One entry per CDR3 protein results from TCRdb running MiXCR on the 5' RACE reads. Here the sample spans approximately 540,000 distinct CDR3 sequences, about 13% being singletons. The V gene is TRBV15, the J gene TRBJ2-5; no clear D. Sequencing was done on a sample of blood, either unsorted or a sorted T cell fraction (not recorded which). This clonotype was sampled from a male donor with ankylosing spondylitis. CDR3: CATSRDHSGETQYF. Here the CDR3 DNA reads TGTGCCACCAGCAGAGATCATTCGGGAGAGACCCAGTACTTC.